A single TCR beta chain is shown here with its context. This specimen comes from a study of blood T cell repertoires in COVID-19. For the study at large: Sources were T cells, B-cell-depleted T cells, or PBMCs; the material itself was cDNA or gDNA.

Profiling relied on immunoSEQ multiplex PCR, and the TCRdb table lists in-frame clones only, not all of them. Of about 310,000 clones listed, 80% to 90% were seen once; the top ten hold 1%. The clonotype was recovered from a man in his fifties with active or convalescent COVID-19. The sequenced sample was peripheral blood.

CDR3 sequence (DNA): TGCGCCAGCAGCAGCGACAGGGGTGGCTACACCTTC. This gives the protein CASSSDRGGYTF. V usage is TRBV5-1 and J usage is TRBJ1-2, with 8 bases fitting TRBD1. The germline CDR1 and CDR2 sequences are SGHRS and YFSETQ. V dropped 4 bases and J dropped 7; count of bases not matched to a gene: 3. The CDR3 totals 12 residues.